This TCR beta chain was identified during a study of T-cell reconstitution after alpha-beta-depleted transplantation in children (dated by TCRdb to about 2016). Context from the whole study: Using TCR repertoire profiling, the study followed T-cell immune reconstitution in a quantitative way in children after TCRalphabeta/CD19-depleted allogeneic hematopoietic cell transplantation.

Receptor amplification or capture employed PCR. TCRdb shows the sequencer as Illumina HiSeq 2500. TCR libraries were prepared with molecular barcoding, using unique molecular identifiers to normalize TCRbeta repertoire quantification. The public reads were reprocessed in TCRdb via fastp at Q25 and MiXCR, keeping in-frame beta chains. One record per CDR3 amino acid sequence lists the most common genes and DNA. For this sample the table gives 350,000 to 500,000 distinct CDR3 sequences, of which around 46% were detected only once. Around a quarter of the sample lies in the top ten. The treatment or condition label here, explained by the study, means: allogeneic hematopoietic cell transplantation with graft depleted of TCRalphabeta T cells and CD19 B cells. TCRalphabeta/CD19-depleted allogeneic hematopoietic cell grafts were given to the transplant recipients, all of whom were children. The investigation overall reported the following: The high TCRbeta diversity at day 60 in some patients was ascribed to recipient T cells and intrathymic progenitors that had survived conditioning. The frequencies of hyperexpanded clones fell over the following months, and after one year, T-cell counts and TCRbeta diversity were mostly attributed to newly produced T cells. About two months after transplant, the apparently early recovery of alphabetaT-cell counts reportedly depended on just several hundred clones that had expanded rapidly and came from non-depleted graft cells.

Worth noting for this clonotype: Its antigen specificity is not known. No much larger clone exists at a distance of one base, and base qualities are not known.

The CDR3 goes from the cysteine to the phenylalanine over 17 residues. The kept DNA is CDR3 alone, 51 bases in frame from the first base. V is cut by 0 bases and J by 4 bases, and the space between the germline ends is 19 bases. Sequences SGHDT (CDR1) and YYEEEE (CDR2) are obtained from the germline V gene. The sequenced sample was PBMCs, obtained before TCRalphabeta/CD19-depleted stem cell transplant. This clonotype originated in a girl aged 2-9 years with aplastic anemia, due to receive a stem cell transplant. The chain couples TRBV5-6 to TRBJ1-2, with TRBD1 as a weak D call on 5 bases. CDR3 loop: CASSLASVQGRTYGYTF. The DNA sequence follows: TGTGCCAGCAGCTTGGCTTCCGTGCAGGGTCGTACCTATGGCTACACCTTC. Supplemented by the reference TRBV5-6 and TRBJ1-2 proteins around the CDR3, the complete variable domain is DAGVTQSPTHLIKTRGQQVTLRCSPKSGHDTVSWYQQALGQGPQFIFQYYEEEERQRGNFPDRFSGHQFPNYSSELNVNALLLGDSALYLCASSLASVQGRTYGYTFGSGTRLTVV.